Below are 23 T cell receptor beta chains sequenced from a single sample in a study of OX40 agonist ivuxolimab in advanced cancers. The assay was immunoSEQ multiplex PCR, and TCRdb's table has in-frame clones only and misses some. The top ten hold around 2% of the sample, which has 40,000 to 50,000 clones, 82% seen once. Source: CD4+ or CD8+ T cells sorted from blood, taken in a trial of the OX40 agonist ivuxolimab. These receptors all stem from an adult with an advanced solid tumor such as melanoma, head and neck, liver or kidney cancer.

This sequence joins TRBV7-6 and TRBJ2-2; D possibly matches TRBD1 or TRBD2 (5 bases each). The V and J ends lost 1 base and 13 bases respectively, with 13 bases between them. Germline loops: CDR1 SGHVS, CDR2 FNYEAQ. The CDR3 length is 13 residues. In nucleotides, the CDR3 is TGTGCCAGCAGCTTAGAGGCGGCAGGGACGCTGTTTTTT. It yields the protein CASSLEAAGTLFF.

The sample holds a few counts of this clone. The chain couples TRBV7-9 to TRBJ1-1; 8 bases agree with TRBD1. Per the germline V gene, CDR1 is SEHNR and CDR2 is FQNEAQ (reference sequence). The CDR3 covers 13 residues. The trim removed 5 bases at V and 4 bases at J, leaving 3 bases unmatched. CDR3 sequence: CASSAGQGTEAFF. The CDR3 nucleotides are TGTGCCAGCAGCGCCGGACAGGGCACTGAAGCTTTCTTT.

V is TRBV5-1 and J is TRBJ1-6; 7 bases match TRBD1. V shed 4 bases, J shed 6 bases, and the junction held 7 bases outside the gene matches. The CDR3 is 15 residues long. Germline V gene sequence: CDR1 SGHRS, CDR2 YFSETQ. CDR3 region: CASSPEGAPNSPLHF. CDR3 DNA: TGCGCCAGCAGCCCAGAGGGGGCGCCTAATTCACCCCTCCACTTT.

The CDR3 nucleotides are TGTGCCAGCAGCTTCTTCTCGGGATCCTACAATGAGCAGTTCTTC. It translates to CASSFFSGSYNEQFF. The rearrangement uses TRBV11-1 and TRBJ2-1; a possible D gene is TRBD2 (5 bases). The CDR3 covers 15 residues. Germline V gene data show CDR1 as SGHAT and CDR2 as FQDESV (reference sequence). V lost 3 bases and J 1 base, leaving 10 bases between the germline ends.

The chain couples TRBV11-2 to TRBJ2-1; D might be TRBD1 (6 bases). The CDR3 totals 14 residues. The germline gives CDR1 SGHAT, CDR2 FQNNGV. V was pared by 2 bases and J by 4 bases, with 9 bases between. CDR3 protein: CASSLKQGYNEQFF. The CDR3 DNA is TGTGCCAGCAGCTTAAAGCAGGGGTACAATGAGCAGTTCTTC.

The genes are TRBV25-1 and TRBJ1-6; weak D call: TRBD1 (5 bases). The CDR3 loop spans 14 amino acids. V lost 5 bases and J 5 bases, leaving 10 bases between the germline ends. Germline CDR1 is MGHDK and CDR2 is SYGVNS. CDR3 loop: CASSQGTHNSPLHF. Here the CDR3 DNA reads TGTGCCAGCAGTCAAGGGACCCATAATTCACCCCTCCACTTT.

The chain carries TRBV27 and TRBJ1-5; no clear D. V was trimmed by 5 bases and J by 3 bases, leaving 5 bases between them. CDR1 is MNHEY, CDR2 SMNVEV, per germline (reference sequence). The CDR3 has 12 residues. CDR3 DNA sequence: TGTGCCAGCAGTCCTCCCAATCAGCCCCAGCATTTT. Its translation: CASSPPNQPQHF.

V gene TRBV5-4 combines with J gene TRBJ1-6; D gene uncertain. Germline values: CDR1 SGHNT, CDR2 YYREEE (reference sequence). The CDR3 runs to 15 residues. The germline V and J ends were trimmed by 0 bases and 7 bases, with 11 bases remaining between them. The CDR3 bases are TGTGCCAGCAGCTTGGCCGGCGGGAGGAATTCACCCCTCCACTTT. Residues: CASSLAGGRNSPLHF.

The chain uses TRBV2 and TRBJ2-7; 9 nucleotides line up with TRBD2. CDR1 is SNHLY and CDR2 is FYNNEI in the germline V gene. This CDR3 region has 15 residues. Trimming removed 6 bases from V and 6 bases from J; junction bases left unmatched: 12. This CDR3 reads CASRFSSSGDTEQYF. DNA for the CDR3: TGTGCCAGCAGGTTTTCGTCTAGCGGGGATACCGAGCAGTACTTC.

A few counts support this clone. V and J are TRBV6-5 and TRBJ1-2, with 7 bases that match TRBD1. The trim removed 4 bases at V and 5 bases at J, leaving 10 bases unmatched. CDR3 length: 15 residues. From germline, CDR1 is MNHEY and CDR2 SVGAGI. In DNA form, the CDR3 reads TGTGCCAGCAGTTCCACAGGACAGGCATTTTATGGCTACACCTTC. This sequence encodes CASSSTGQAFYGYTF.

J is TRBJ1-5 and V is TRBV2; D may be TRBD1 (5 bases). There are 16 residues in the CDR3. The germline V gene has CDR1 SNHLY and CDR2 FYNNEI. Trimming took 2 bases from V and 2 from J, leaving 13 bases between them. CDR3 loop: CASSEFGLGGNQPQHF. CDR3 DNA sequence: TGTGCCAGCAGTGAATTTGGACTGGGGGGCAATCAGCCCCAGCATTTT.

Only a few counts were recorded for this clone. The chain combines TRBV19 with TRBJ1-5; tentatively, D is TRBD1 (5 bases). The V gene's germline CDR1 is LNHDA and CDR2 SQIVND (reference sequence). Trimming shortened V by 10 bases and J by 0 bases, and 13 bases separated the two germline ends. This CDR3 spans 14 amino acids. CDR3 sequence: CATHTGYSNQPQHF. DNA for the CDR3: TGTGCCACCCATACAGGTTATAGCAATCAGCCCCAGCATTTT. The whole variable domain, filled in from reference TRBV19 and TRBJ1-5, reads DGGITQSPKYLFRKEGQNVTLSCEQNLNHDAMYWYRQDPGQGLRLIYYSQIVNDFQKGDIAEGYSVSREKKESFPLTVTSAQKNPTAFYLCATHTGYSNQPQHFGDGTRLSIL.

The CDR3 sequence is CASSPQRNEQFF. CDR3 bases: TGTGCCAGCAGCCCTCAGCGGAATGAGCAGTTCTTC. This chain links TRBV7-2 with TRBJ2-1; TRBD2 is a possible D gene (5 bases). The CDR3 sequence is 12 residues long. Germline CDR1 SGHTA, CDR2 FQGNSA. V shed 5 bases and J shed 7 bases, with 9 bases lying between them.

The CDR3 DNA reads TGTGCCAGCAGCTTAAAGGTCATGAACACTGAAGCTTTCTTT. This codes for CASSLKVMNTEAFF. The chain combines TRBV7-2 with TRBJ1-1, with D uncertain. Germline loops: CDR1 SGHTA, CDR2 FQGNSA. V was trimmed by 2 bases and J by 0 bases, leaving 7 bases between them. This CDR3 has 14 amino acids. Complete variable domain (other parts from reference TRBV7-2 and TRBJ1-1): GAGVSQSPSNKVTEKGKDVELRCDPISGHTALYWYRQSLGQGLEFLIYFQGNSAPDKSGLPSDRFSAERTGGSVSTLTIQRTQQEDSAVYLCASSLKVMNTEAFFGQGTRLTVV.

This clone was counted between two and nine times. The chain uses TRBV5-4 and TRBJ1-2, with 8 bases fitting TRBD1. This CDR3 is 16 amino acids long. Looked up from germline, CDR1 is SGHNT and CDR2 is YYREEE (reference sequence). V lost 3 bases to trimming and J lost 4 bases; unmatched junction nucleotides: 11. CDR3 amino acids: CASSWTLGQGLYGYTF. The CDR3 region has the DNA TGTGCCAGCAGCTGGACCCTAGGACAGGGACTCTATGGCTACACCTTC.

The V and J genes are TRBV30 and TRBJ2-5, with a possible D match to TRBD1 (5 bases). Germline CDR1 and CDR2: GTSNPN and SVGIG (reference sequence). The V end was cut by 1 base, the J end by 2 bases, with 23 bases between. The CDR3 runs 18 residues. Here the CDR3 reads CAWSAAVRKGRLQETQYF. As DNA, the CDR3 is TGTGCCTGGAGTGCCGCGGTGAGGAAGGGGCGATTGCAAGAGACCCAGTACTTC.

The chain recombines TRBV5-1 with TRBJ2-1; a possible D gene is TRBD1 (5 bases). Germline-derived CDR1 and CDR2 are SGHRS and YFSETQ. Between the trimmed V and J ends, which lost 0 bases and 10 bases, there was a span of 11 bases. The CDR3 contains 13 residues. The CDR3 here is CASSLELGQEQFF. DNA of the CDR3: TGCGCCAGCAGCTTGGAGTTGGGGCAGGAGCAGTTCTTC.

This clone was detected only once. The CDR3, as DNA: TGTGCCAGCAGCCAAGATCAAGCGGGCCAAGAGACCCAGTACTTC. This gives the protein CASSQDQAGQETQYF. This chain connects TRBV4-2 to TRBJ2-5; possible D gene TRBD2, 6 bases. V was clipped by 0 bases and J by 1 base, with 9 bases between them. The length of the CDR3 is 15 residues. CDR1 and CDR2 (germline): LGHNA, YNFKEQ.

This chain connects TRBV5-1 to TRBJ1-1, with D tentatively TRBD1 (6 bases). Germline V gene data show CDR1 as SGHRS and CDR2 as YFSETQ. Trimming stripped 6 bases from V and 0 bases from J, with 12 bases between. The CDR3 length is 14 residues. The CDR3 DNA is TGCGCCAGCACCCGGGACACCATGAACACTGAAGCTTTCTTT. Its translation: CASTRDTMNTEAFF.

This clone is a singleton in its sample. This chain uses TRBV6-6 with TRBJ2-7; 7 bases fit TRBD2. The CDR3 totals 14 residues. The germline gives CDR1 MNHNY, CDR2 SVGAGI (reference sequence). Trimming removed 4 bases from V and 6 bases from J; junction bases left unmatched: 9. CDR3 loop: CASSSLGGAGEQYF. The CDR3 DNA is TGTGCCAGCAGTTCCCTGGGAGGGGCGGGCGAGCAGTACTTC.

V is TRBV19 and J is TRBJ1-3, with a tentative D call TRBD1 (6 bases). This CDR3 comprises 15 residues. The germline gives CDR1 LNHDA, CDR2 SQIVND (reference sequence). Trimming pared 5 bases from V and 4 bases from J, leaving 15 bases between. The CDR3 DNA follows: TGTGCCAGTAGTGTCCTGACAGGCGGAGGAAACACCATATATTTT. As protein: CASSVLTGGGNTIYF.

The V and J genes are TRBV7-2 and TRBJ2-3; D remains unclear. V was clipped by 4 bases and J by 2 bases, with 4 bases between them. Per the germline V gene, CDR1 is SGHTA and CDR2 is FQGNSA. The CDR3 contains 12 residues. CDR3 sequence reads: CASSSTTDTQYF. The CDR3 region has the DNA TGTGCCAGCAGCTCCACCACAGATACGCAGTATTTT.

The chain joins TRBV29-1 to TRBJ1-2; D not resolved. Trimming took 4 bases from V and 1 from J, leaving 7 bases between them. The CDR3 is 12 residues long. The germline V gene encodes CDR1 SQVTM and CDR2 ANQGSEA. CDR3 loop: CSVVLSNYGYTF. The CDR3 DNA sequence: TGCAGCGTTGTTTTGAGTAACTATGGCTACACCTTC.